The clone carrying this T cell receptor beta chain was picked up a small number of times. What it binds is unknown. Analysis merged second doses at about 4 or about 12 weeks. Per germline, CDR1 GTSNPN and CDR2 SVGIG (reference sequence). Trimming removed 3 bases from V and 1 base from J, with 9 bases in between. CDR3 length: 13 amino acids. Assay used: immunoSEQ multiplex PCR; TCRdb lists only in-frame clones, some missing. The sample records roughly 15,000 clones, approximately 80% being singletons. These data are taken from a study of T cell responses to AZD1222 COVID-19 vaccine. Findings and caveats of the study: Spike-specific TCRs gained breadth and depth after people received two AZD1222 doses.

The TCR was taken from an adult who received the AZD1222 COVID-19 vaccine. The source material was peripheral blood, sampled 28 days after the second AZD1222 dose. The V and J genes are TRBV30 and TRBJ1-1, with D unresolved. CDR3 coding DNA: TGTGCCTGGAGCGCGGAGCCGAACACTGAAGCTTTCTTT. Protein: CAWSAEPNTEAFF.